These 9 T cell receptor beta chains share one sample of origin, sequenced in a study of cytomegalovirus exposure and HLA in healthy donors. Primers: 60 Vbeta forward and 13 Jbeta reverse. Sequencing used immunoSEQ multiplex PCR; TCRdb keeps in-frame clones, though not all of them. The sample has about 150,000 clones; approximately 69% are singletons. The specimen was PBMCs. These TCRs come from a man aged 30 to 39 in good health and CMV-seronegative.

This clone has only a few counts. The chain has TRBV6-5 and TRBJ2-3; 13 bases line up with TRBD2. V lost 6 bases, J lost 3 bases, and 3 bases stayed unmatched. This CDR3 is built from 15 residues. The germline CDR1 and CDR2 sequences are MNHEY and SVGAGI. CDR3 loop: CASRSGLAGTDTQYF. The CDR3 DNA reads TGTGCCAGCAGATCGGGACTAGCGGGGACAGATACGCAGTATTTT.

DNA for the CDR3: TGTGCCAGCAGTACTCGGAATGAGCAGTTCTTC. Translation: CASSTRNEQFF. The chain employs TRBV25-1 and TRBJ2-1; D not resolved. V dropped 5 bases and J dropped 7 bases, with 6 bases sitting between them. The CDR3 is made up of 11 amino acids. Germline V lookup: CDR1 MGHDK, CDR2 SYGVNS.

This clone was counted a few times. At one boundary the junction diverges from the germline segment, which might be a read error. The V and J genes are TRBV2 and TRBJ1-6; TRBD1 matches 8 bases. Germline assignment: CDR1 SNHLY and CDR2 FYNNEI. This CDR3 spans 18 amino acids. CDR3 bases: TGTGCCAGCAGTGAGAACACAGCAGGGGGCTCCTATAATTCACCCCTCAACTTT. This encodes CASSENTAGGSYNSPLNF.

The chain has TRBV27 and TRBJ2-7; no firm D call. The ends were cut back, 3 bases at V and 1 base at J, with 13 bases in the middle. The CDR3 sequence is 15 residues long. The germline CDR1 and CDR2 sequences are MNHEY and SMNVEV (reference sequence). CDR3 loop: CASSFVPVESYEQYF. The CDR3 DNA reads TGTGCCAGCAGTTTCGTTCCCGTGGAGTCCTACGAGCAGTACTTC.

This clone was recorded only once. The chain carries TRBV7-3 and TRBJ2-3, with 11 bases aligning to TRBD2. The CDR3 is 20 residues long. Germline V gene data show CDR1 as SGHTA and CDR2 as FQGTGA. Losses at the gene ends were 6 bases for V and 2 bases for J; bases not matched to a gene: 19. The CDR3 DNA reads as TGTGCCAGCAGTTCCGCACCCCCGGGACTAGCGGTACCTCCCACAGATACGCAGTATTTT. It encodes CASSSAPPGLAVPPTDTQYF.

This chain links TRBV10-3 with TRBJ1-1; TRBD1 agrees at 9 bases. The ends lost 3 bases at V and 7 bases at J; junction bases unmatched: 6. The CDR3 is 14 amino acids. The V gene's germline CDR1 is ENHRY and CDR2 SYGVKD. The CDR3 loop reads CAISEQGAQDEAFF. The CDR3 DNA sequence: TGTGCCATCAGTGAACAGGGGGCTCAGGATGAAGCTTTCTTT.

The CDR3 is CASSPRDGEAFF. The CDR3 DNA reads TGTGCCAGCAGCCCGCGCGATGGTGAAGCTTTCTTT. V usage is TRBV28 and J usage is TRBJ1-1; D is unresolved. The CDR3 totals 12 residues. CDR1 is MDHEN, CDR2 SYDVKM, per germline. The V gene lost 6 bases and the J gene lost 7 bases, with 12 bases spanning the gap.

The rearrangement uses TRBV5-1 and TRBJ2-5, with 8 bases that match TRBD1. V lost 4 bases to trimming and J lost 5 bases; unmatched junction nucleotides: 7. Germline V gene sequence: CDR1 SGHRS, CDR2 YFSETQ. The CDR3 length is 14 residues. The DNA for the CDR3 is TGCGCCAGCAGCCCACAGGGGGTAAAGGAGACCCAGTACTTC. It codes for CASSPQGVKETQYF.

CDR3: CASSLDRGDGYTF. The DNA for the CDR3 is TGTGCCAGCAGCCTCGACAGGGGGGATGGCTACACCTTC. This sequence joins TRBV6-6 and TRBJ1-2; 9 nucleotides line up with TRBD1. The germline CDR1 and CDR2 sequences are MNHNY and SVGAGI (reference sequence). The trim removed 6 bases at V and 6 bases at J, leaving 5 bases unmatched. The CDR3 spans 13 residues.